The 29 T cell receptor beta chains below all came from one sample that was sequenced in a study of T cell repertoires in cytomegalovirus infection. The antigens these receptors bind are not known. TCRdb used MiXCR to reprocess the reads, holding one entry per CDR3 protein. The table shows 700,000 to 850,000 distinct CDR3 sequences, with 30% to 35% occurring only once. The sample here was cultured CD8+ T cells from PBMCs, taken from culture after CMV antigen stimulation. The receptors shown here come from a human donor in good health (CMV status not recorded). Some clones in this sample may be carry-over from other donors' samples.

The CDR3 bases are TGTGCCAGCAGCGTTGGGTACTCCTACGAGCAGTACTTC. It translates to CASSVGYSYEQYF. The chain uses TRBV5-6 and TRBJ2-7; no clear D gene. This CDR3 has 13 residues. The germline V gene has CDR1 SGHDT and CDR2 YYEEEE. With 4 bases removed from V and 0 bases from J, the gap between germline ends came to 8 bases. Full variable domain (rest looked up from reference TRBV5-6 and TRBJ2-7): DAGVTQSPTHLIKTRGQQVTLRCSPKSGHDTVSWYQQALGQGPQFIFQYYEEEERQRGNFPDRFSGHQFPNYSSELNVNALLLGDSALYLCASSVGYSYEQYFGPGTRLTVT.

This clonotype came up a few times. This chain connects TRBV19 to TRBJ2-3, with 7 bases identical to TRBD1. The junction had 6 bases not matched to a gene; V was cut back by 1 base and J by 5 bases. In germline, CDR1 is LNHDA, CDR2 SQIVND (reference sequence). The CDR3 is 15 amino acids. In DNA form, the CDR3 reads TGTGCCAGTAGTATAGCCGACAGGGTTGGAGATACGCAGTATTTT. Translation gives CASSIADRVGDTQYF.

The chain recombines TRBV6-1 with TRBJ1-1; D gene uncertain. CDR1 is MNHNS, CDR2 SASEGT, per germline. CDR3 length: 14 amino acids. Trimming pared 1 base from V and 1 base from J, leaving 7 bases between. This CDR3 reads CASSEEWENTEAFF. The DNA of the CDR3 is TGTGCCAGCAGTGAAGAATGGGAGAACACTGAAGCTTTCTTT.

Comment on this clonotype: The junction departs from the called germline gene at one end, perhaps through a read error. This chain connects TRBV12-3 or TRBV12-4 to TRBJ2-1; 8 nucleotides match TRBD2. The CDR3 contains 18 residues. CDR3 bases: TGTGCCAGCAGTTTTTGGTTCGAGGGCAAGCGGGGGAACAATGGGCAGTTCTTC. It is translated as CASSFWFEGKRGNNGQFF.

With regard to this clonotype: Sequence at one end of the junction differs from germline and may be a read error. The genes are TRBV27 and TRBJ1-3; tentatively, D is TRBD1 (5 bases). The CDR3 is 15 residues long. The germline V gene has CDR1 MNHEY and CDR2 SMNVEV (reference sequence). The CDR3 DNA reads TGTGTCAGCAGTTATTCGGGGGAATCTGGAAACACCATATATTTT. Its translation: CVSSYSGESGNTIYF.

The CDR3 coding sequence is TGCGCCAGCAGTGGTCGGGCGTCGTGGTCAGCCAAAAACATTCAGTACTTC. This codes for CASSGRASWSAKNIQYF. The chain links TRBV10-2 to TRBJ2-4; no definite D call. This CDR3 is built from 17 residues. V was shortened by 4 bases and J by 0 bases, with 16 bases between the two germline ends. The germline V gene encodes CDR1 WSHSY and CDR2 SAAADI.

The chain carries TRBV7-2 and TRBJ2-7; no clear D gene. Germline V lookup: CDR1 SGHTA, CDR2 FQGNSA. Trimming cost V 5 bases and J 3 bases, with 17 bases left between them. The CDR3 runs to 15 residues. The CDR3 loop is CASSRSAQFNYEQYF. Here the CDR3 DNA reads TGTGCCAGCAGCCGCTCGGCACAGTTCAACTACGAGCAGTACTTC.

This clonotype was recorded at least ten times. This chain connects TRBV7-8 to TRBJ2-5; the D gene is possibly TRBD2 (6 bases). The CDR3 extends over 14 amino acids. Germline values: CDR1 SGHVS, CDR2 FQNEAQ. The ends were cut back, 7 bases at V and 0 bases at J, with 12 bases in the middle. This CDR3 is CASTLAKYQETQYF. CDR3 DNA sequence: TGTGCCAGCACCCTAGCGAAGTACCAAGAGACCCAGTACTTC.

This clonotype occurred a few times. The chain joins TRBV19 to TRBJ2-4; D remains ambiguous. V lost 5 bases and J lost 6, with 11 bases in between. Germline values: CDR1 LNHDA, CDR2 SQIVND (reference sequence). CDR3 length: 13 residues. The CDR3 sequence: CASSASLGNIQYF. CDR3 nucleotides: TGTGCCAGTAGTGCCTCTCTGGGAAACATTCAGTACTTC.

The DNA of the CDR3 is TGTGCCAGCAGCTCCGAATGGGACGGTACCTACGAGCAGTACTTC. Encoded protein: CASSSEWDGTYEQYF. The chain is built from TRBV7-9 and TRBJ2-7; D is tentatively TRBD1 or TRBD2 (5 bases each). The germline gives CDR1 SEHNR, CDR2 FQNEAQ (reference sequence). The CDR3 extends over 15 amino acids. Trimming took 4 bases from V and 2 from J, leaving 15 bases between them.

The J gene is TRBJ2-5, the V gene TRBV9, with no clear D. V was shortened by 7 bases and J by 6 bases, with 16 bases between the two germline ends. Per the germline V gene, CDR1 is SGDLS and CDR2 is YYNGEE. This CDR3 spans 13 amino acids. In DNA form, the CDR3 reads TGTGCCAGCGAGGCTCCCGGTTCAAAGACCCAGTACTTC. Its protein is CASEAPGSKTQYF.

This clonotype was counted ten times or more. The chain recombines TRBV7-6 with TRBJ2-1, with TRBD2 identical over 13 bases. This CDR3 contains 16 residues. V lost 5 bases and J lost 3; bases outside the gene matches: 4. The germline V gene encodes CDR1 SGHVS and CDR2 FNYEAQ. The CDR3 loop is CASSRGTSGVYNEQFF. The CDR3 bases are TGTGCCAGCAGCCGGGGGACTAGCGGGGTCTACAATGAGCAGTTCTTC.

The chain recombines TRBV11-2 with TRBJ2-1; the match to TRBD2 covers 9 bases. There are 15 residues in the CDR3. The V gene's germline CDR1 is SGHAT and CDR2 FQNNGV. The ends lost 3 bases at V and 5 bases at J; junction bases unmatched: 5. DNA of the CDR3: TGTGCCAGCAGCTTCAGCGGGGGGCCCCACAATGAGCAGTTCTTC. It specifies CASSFSGGPHNEQFF.

The V gene is TRBV12-5, the J gene TRBJ1-1, with 8 bases lining up with TRBD1. Germline V gene lookup returns CDR1 LGHNT and CDR2 FRNRAP. With 2 bases clipped from V and 3 bases from J, the junction kept 8 bases outside the gene matches. This CDR3 comprises 16 residues. CDR3 residues: CASGLPLDRGDTEAFF. CDR3 nucleotide sequence: TGTGCTAGTGGTTTGCCACTCGACAGGGGAGACACTGAAGCTTTCTTT.

The rearrangement links TRBV7-9 to TRBJ2-7, with D unclear. In germline, CDR1 is SEHNR, CDR2 FQNEAQ (reference sequence). The CDR3 has 17 residues. V gave up 1 base and J gave up 0 bases, with 16 bases separating them. The CDR3 loop is CASSLVSRPNNSYEQYF. In nucleotides, the CDR3 is TGTGCCAGCAGCTTAGTTTCCCGACCGAACAACTCCTACGAGCAGTACTTC.

This chain joins TRBV7-6 and TRBJ1-6, with D perhaps TRBD1 (6 bases). Germline V gene data show CDR1 as SGHVS and CDR2 as FNYEAQ. With 11 bases removed from V and 0 bases from J, the gap between germline ends came to 14 bases. The CDR3 extends over 15 amino acids. CDR3 nucleotide sequence: TGTGCCTATGGGGGCAGCAGCTCCTATAATTCACCCCTCCACTTT. This encodes CAYGGSSSYNSPLHF.

The sample holds a few counts of this clonotype. DNA for the CDR3: TGTGCCAGTGGACAGAGCAATCAGCCCCAGCATTTT. This gives the protein CASGQSNQPQHF. The chain joins TRBV6-1 to TRBJ1-5, with D possibly matching TRBD1 (6 bases). Trimming cost V 9 bases and J 1 base, with 7 bases left between them. Germline V lookup: CDR1 MNHNS, CDR2 SASEGT. This CDR3 has 12 residues.

This clonotype occurred many times. The gene calls are TRBV7-2 and TRBJ2-3, with D possibly matching TRBD2 (6 bases). The germline V gene has CDR1 SGHTA and CDR2 FQGNSA. The CDR3 has 16 amino acids. V gave up 1 base and J gave up 2 bases, with 13 bases separating them. Here the CDR3 DNA reads TGTGCCAGCAGCTTAGTCCCTTCGGGGGTCACAGATACGCAGTATTTT. This sequence encodes CASSLVPSGVTDTQYF. Variable domain in full (rest from reference TRBV7-2 and TRBJ2-3): GAGVSQSPSNKVTEKGKDVELRCDPISGHTALYWYRQSLGQGLEFLIYFQGNSAPDKSGLPSDRFSAERTGGSVSTLTIQRTQQEDSAVYLCASSLVPSGVTDTQYFGPGTRLTVL.

The chain joins TRBV27 to TRBJ2-2; TRBD2 might be the D (6 bases). From germline, CDR1 is MNHEY and CDR2 SMNVEV (reference sequence). The CDR3 spans 12 residues. Between the trimmed V and J ends, which lost 11 bases and 6 bases, there was a span of 13 bases. Written as DNA, the CDR3 is TGTGCCGCCCTCGGGGGACCCGGGGAGCTGTTTTTT. Translated, it gives CAALGGPGELFF.

This clonotype was seen a few times. The chain carries TRBV7-8 and TRBJ2-2; 10 nucleotides match TRBD1. The ends lost 5 bases at V and 5 bases at J; junction bases unmatched: 5. The germline CDR1 and CDR2 sequences are SGHVS and FQNEAQ. The CDR3 has 15 amino acids. CDR3 coding DNA: TGTGCCAGCAGCACCCGGACAGGGGGGACCGGGGAGCTGTTTTTT. Protein product: CASSTRTGGTGELFF.

The chain uses TRBV4-2 and TRBJ2-1, with D possibly TRBD2 on 6 matching bases. This CDR3 is 13 amino acids long. V lost 5 bases and J 9 bases, leaving 14 bases between the germline ends. Germline assignment: CDR1 LGHNA and CDR2 YNFKEQ. The CDR3 protein is CASSDTLEGEQFF. The CDR3 nucleotides are TGTGCCAGCAGCGACACGCTGGAGGGTGAGCAGTTCTTC.

The chain recombines TRBV2 with TRBJ1-4; D possibly corresponds to TRBD1 (5 bases). Trimming took 1 base from V and 3 from J, leaving 9 bases between them. CDR1 is SNHLY and CDR2 is FYNNEI in the germline V gene. This CDR3 has 15 residues. The CDR3 DNA reads TGTGCCAGCAGTGAAGGTCAGGGAGCTAATGAAAAACTGTTTTTT. It encodes CASSEGQGANEKLFF.

The chain carries TRBV19 and TRBJ1-2, with D maybe TRBD1 (5 bases). V lost 5 bases, J lost 6 bases, and 13 bases lay in between. The CDR3 spans 13 residues. CDR1 and CDR2 (germline): LNHDA, SQIVND (reference sequence). In nucleotides, the CDR3 is TGTGCCAGTAGTCCCCCAGGGCCTAATGGCTACACCTTC. It specifies CASSPPGPNGYTF.

A word on this clonotype: Sequence at one end of the junction differs from germline and may be a read error. In DNA, the CDR3 is TGTGTCAGCAGCCCGAAGACAAGCACAGATACGCAGTATTTT. Translating it yields CVSSPKTSTDTQYF. This chain connects TRBV7-3 to TRBJ2-3; D is undetermined. Germline V gene lookup returns CDR1 SGHTA and CDR2 FQGTGA. The length of the CDR3 is 14 residues.

This clonotype was recorded many times. The chain uses TRBV7-6 and TRBJ2-1; 14 nucleotides line up with TRBD2. With 4 bases clipped from V and 5 bases from J, the junction kept 10 bases outside the gene matches. The CDR3 runs to 18 residues. The germline V gene encodes CDR1 SGHVS and CDR2 FNYEAQ. This CDR3 reads CASSSGLAGVIGDNEQFF. CDR3 nucleotide sequence: TGTGCCAGCAGCTCGGGACTAGCGGGGGTCATTGGGGACAATGAGCAGTTCTTC. The whole variable domain, filled in from reference TRBV7-6 and TRBJ2-1, reads GAGVSQSPRYKVTKRGQDVALRCDPISGHVSLYWYRQALGQGPEFLTYFNYEAQQDKSGLPNDRFSAERPEGSISTLTIQRTEQRDSAMYRCASSSGLAGVIGDNEQFFGPGTRLTVL.

V and J are TRBV25-1 and TRBJ2-7, with 11 bases matching TRBD1. CDR1 and CDR2 (germline): MGHDK, SYGVNS. Losses at the gene ends were 3 bases for V and 4 bases for J; bases not matched to a gene: 5. This CDR3 spans 15 amino acids. CDR3 bases: TGTGCCAGCAGTGAGGACAGGGGGCCCCCATACGAGCAGTACGTC. Translated: CASSEDRGPPYEQYV.

This clonotype was observed once. This may stem from a read error, because a much larger clone lies one nucleotide away. CDR3 DNA: TGTGCCAGCAGCTTACCCCGGGACGGGCCTTCCGGGGGTACGCAGTATTTT. It yields the protein CASSLPRDGPSGGTQYF. This chain uses TRBV7-2 with TRBJ2-3; a weak D match, TRBD2 (6 bases). Trimming cost V 2 bases and J 8 bases, with 23 bases left between them. This CDR3 comprises 17 residues. The germline V gene encodes CDR1 SGHTA and CDR2 FQGNSA.

This clonotype was detected only a few times. V and J are TRBV18 and TRBJ2-4; D call uncertain. Per germline, CDR1 KGHSH and CDR2 LQKENI. Trimming took off 10 bases at V and 6 bases at J, with 16 bases between the two ends. The CDR3 has 13 amino acids. The CDR3 is CATLPESGNIQYF. The CDR3 nucleotides read TGTGCCACCTTACCGGAGTCCGGAAACATTCAGTACTTC.

The table lists this clonotype with a few counts. The chain uses TRBV5-5 and TRBJ2-1; TRBD2 aligns across 11 bases. This CDR3 spans 15 amino acids. Germline V CDR1 and CDR2: SGHKS, YYEKEE (reference sequence). Trimming took 0 bases from V and 10 from J; bases not matched to a gene: 6. The CDR3 region has the DNA TGTGCCAGCAGCTTGGGTAGCGGGGGGGCAAGGGAGCAGTTCTTC. It codes for CASSLGSGGAREQFF. The whole variable domain, filled in from reference TRBV5-5 and TRBJ2-1, reads DAGVTQSPTHLIKTRGQQVTLRCSPISGHKSVSWYQQVLGQGPQFIFQYYEKEERGRGNFPDRFSARQFPNYSSELNVNALLLGDSALYLCASSLGSGGAREQFFGPGTRLTVL.